This TCR beta chain was sequenced in a study of vaccination effects on CD4 cells after COVID-19. At the end of 9 to 11 days of culture, CD4+ T cells were isolated. Each participant was given two doses of one vaccine (BNT162b2 or mRNA-1273). Half-medium changes using IL-2 medium occurred on days 3 and 7. This CDR3 has 15 residues. Trimming took 6 bases from V and 4 from J; bases not matched to a gene: 8. Per the germline V gene, CDR1 is KGHSH and CDR2 is LQKENI. This clone was counted once. Its cognate antigen is unknown. TCRdb keeps only in-frame clones here, not all; method: immunoSEQ multiplex PCR. The sample shows approximately 61,000 clones, about 78% of them seen only once.

The chain carries TRBV18 and TRBJ1-3; 8 bases align to TRBD1. Source: CD4+ T cells from PBMCs cultured without peptide, taken after COVID-19 vaccination. The sequence came from a human donor who received a COVID-19 vaccine. This CDR3 reads CASSLGQGAGNTIYF. CDR3 bases: TGTGCCAGCTCGCTCGGGCAGGGGGCCGGAAACACCATATATTTT.